This TCR beta chain is drawn from a study of cytomegalovirus exposure and HLA in healthy donors. Across the study: A subsequent analysis reported that the approximately 120 validation repertoires were produced on the same platform that had also been used for the 666 first-cohort repertoires. Overall study findings and caveats: Generally TCR sequences proved uncommon, though certain public TCRs appeared in numerous donors.

The CDR3 contains 15 residues. The germline gives CDR1 MNHEY, CDR2 SMNVEV (reference sequence). V trimming: 4 bases; J trimming: 6 bases; junction bases outside the gene matches: 11. Method: immunoSEQ multiplex PCR; TCRdb's copy keeps in-frame clones and lacks some. The sample comprises fewer than 75,000 clones, approximately 95% of which are singletons, and approximately 3.3% rests with the top ten. For this clone: Its antigen remains unknown.

The sequence was obtained from a man aged 18 to 30 in good health and CMV-seronegative. The sequencing input was PBMCs. The chain uses TRBV27 and TRBJ2-7, with 8 bases fitting TRBD2. CDR3 protein: CASSSLGGAASEQYF. The CDR3 nucleotides read TGTGCCAGCAGTTCCCTCGGGGGGGCCGCTAGCGAGCAGTACTTC.